This T cell receptor beta chain was profiled in a study of cytomegalovirus exposure and HLA in healthy donors. The PCR was carried out with 60 Vbeta primers and 13 Jbeta primers. Assay used: immunoSEQ multiplex PCR; TCRdb lists only in-frame clones, some missing. The profile shows approximately 180,000 clones, more than 75% of them singletons. Germline V gene lookup returns CDR1 SGHTA and CDR2 FQGNSA. Deletions cut 8 bases from V and 6 bases from J, with 18 bases between. CDR3 length equals 14 residues. V is TRBV7-2 and J is TRBJ2-3, with a possible D match to TRBD1 (6 bases). The clonotype was recovered from a woman between 50 and 59 years old in good health and CMV-seronegative. Sequences were obtained from PBMCs. The DNA of the CDR3 is TGTGCCAGCCTGGGAAGGGGGTTGAGGGATACGCAGTATTTT. This translates into CASLGRGLRDTQYF.